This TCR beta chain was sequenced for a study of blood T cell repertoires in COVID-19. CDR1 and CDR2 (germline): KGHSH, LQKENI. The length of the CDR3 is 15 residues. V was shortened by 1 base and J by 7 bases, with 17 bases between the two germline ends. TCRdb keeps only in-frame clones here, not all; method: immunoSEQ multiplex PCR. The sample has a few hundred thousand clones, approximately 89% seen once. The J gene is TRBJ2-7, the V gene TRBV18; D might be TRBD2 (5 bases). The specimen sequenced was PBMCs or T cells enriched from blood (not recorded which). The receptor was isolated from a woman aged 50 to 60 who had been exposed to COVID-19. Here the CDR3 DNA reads TGTGCCAGCTCACCACAGCGCAGCCCGGAGGAAGAGCAGTACTTC. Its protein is CASSPQRSPEEEQYF.